Here is one TCR beta chain with its context. Sequencing was performed with immunoSEQ multiplex PCR; in TCRdb, only in-frame clones are kept and a portion is missing. The sample holds tens of thousands of clones; about 97% are singletons and the top ten take about 0.29%. The data belong to a study of technical replicates of blood from a handful of donors. Germline V CDR1 and CDR2: KGHSY, FQNENV. The CDR3 contains 16 residues. Trimming left V 1 base short and J 0 bases short, with 12 bases between. The chain is built from TRBV16 and TRBJ1-1; D is ambiguous. The TCR comes from a human donor in good health. The sequencing sample was made of T cells isolated from PBMCs. CDR3 in DNA: TGTGCCAGCAGCCAATATCAGGTGCCCATGAACACTGAAGCTTTCTTT. It encodes CASSQYQVPMNTEAFF.